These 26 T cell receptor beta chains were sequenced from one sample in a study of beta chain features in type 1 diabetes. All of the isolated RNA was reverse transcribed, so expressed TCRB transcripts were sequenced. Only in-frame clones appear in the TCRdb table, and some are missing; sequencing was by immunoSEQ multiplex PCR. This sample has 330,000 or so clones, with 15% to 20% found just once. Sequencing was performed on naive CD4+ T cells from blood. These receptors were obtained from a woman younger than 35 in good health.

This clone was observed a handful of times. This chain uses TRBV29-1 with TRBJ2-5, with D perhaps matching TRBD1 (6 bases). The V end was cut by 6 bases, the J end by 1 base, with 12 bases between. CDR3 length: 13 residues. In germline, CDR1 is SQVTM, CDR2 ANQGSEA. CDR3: CSVLGAGQETQYF. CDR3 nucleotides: TGCAGCGTCCTGGGGGCTGGCCAAGAGACCCAGTACTTC.

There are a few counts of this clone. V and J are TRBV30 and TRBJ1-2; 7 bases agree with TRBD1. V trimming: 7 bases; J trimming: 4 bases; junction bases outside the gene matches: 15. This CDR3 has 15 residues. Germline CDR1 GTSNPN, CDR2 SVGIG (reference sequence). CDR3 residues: CASGEGTEKAYGYTF. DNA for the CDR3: TGTGCCTCTGGAGAGGGGACAGAAAAAGCCTATGGCTACACCTTC.

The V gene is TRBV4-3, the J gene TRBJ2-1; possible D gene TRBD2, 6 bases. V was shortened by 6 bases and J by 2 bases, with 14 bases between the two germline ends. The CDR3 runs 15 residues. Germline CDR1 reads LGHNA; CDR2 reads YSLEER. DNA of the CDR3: TGCGCCAGCAGTCTCCAGGGAGGCCCCTACAATGAGCAGTTCTTC. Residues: CASSLQGGPYNEQFF.

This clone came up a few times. DNA for the CDR3: TGCAGCGTGAACAGAGTGAACACTGAAGCTTTCTTT. Protein: CSVNRVNTEAFF. This sequence joins TRBV29-1 and TRBJ1-1, with D uncertain. The germline V and J ends were trimmed by 6 bases and 0 bases, with 8 bases remaining between them. The CDR3 runs 12 residues. In germline, CDR1 is SQVTM, CDR2 ANQGSEA. Together with reference TRBV29-1 and TRBJ1-1, the CDR3 gives the full variable domain: SAVISQKPSRDICQRGTSLTIQCQVDSQVTMMFWYRQQPGQSLTLIATANQGSEATYESGFVIDKFPISRPNLTFSTLTVSNMSPEDSSIYLCSVNRVNTEAFFGQGTRLTVV.

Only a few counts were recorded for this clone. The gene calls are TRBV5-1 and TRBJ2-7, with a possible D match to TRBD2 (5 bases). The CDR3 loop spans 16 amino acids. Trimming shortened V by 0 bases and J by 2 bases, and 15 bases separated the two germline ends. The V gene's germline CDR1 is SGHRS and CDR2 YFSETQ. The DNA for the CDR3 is TGCGCCAGCAGCTTGGCCCCCGCCGAGGAGGCCTACGAGCAGTACTTC. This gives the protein CASSLAPAEEAYEQYF.

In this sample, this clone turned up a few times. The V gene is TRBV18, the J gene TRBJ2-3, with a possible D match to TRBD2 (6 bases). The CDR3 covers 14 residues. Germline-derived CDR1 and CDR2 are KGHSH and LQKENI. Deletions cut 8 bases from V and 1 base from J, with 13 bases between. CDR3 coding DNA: TGTGCCAGCACTCTAGCGACGGGCACAGATACGCAGTATTTT. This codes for CASTLATGTDTQYF. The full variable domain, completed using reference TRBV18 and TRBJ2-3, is NAGVMQNPRHLVRRRGQEARLRCSPMKGHSHVYWYRQLPEEGLKFMVYLQKENIIDESGMPKERFSAEFPKEGPSILRIQQVVRGDSAAYFCASTLATGTDTQYFGPGTRLTVL.

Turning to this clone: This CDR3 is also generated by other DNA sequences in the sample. The CDR3 spells CASSVSGAYEQYF. DNA for the CDR3: TGTGCCAGCAGTGTAAGCGGCGCCTACGAGCAGTACTTC. This chain links TRBV25-1 with TRBJ2-7; tentatively, D is TRBD2 (5 bases). Germline V gene sequence: CDR1 MGHDK, CDR2 SYGVNS. The CDR3 is 13 amino acids. Between the trimmed V and J ends, which lost 4 bases and 2 bases, there was a span of 9 bases.

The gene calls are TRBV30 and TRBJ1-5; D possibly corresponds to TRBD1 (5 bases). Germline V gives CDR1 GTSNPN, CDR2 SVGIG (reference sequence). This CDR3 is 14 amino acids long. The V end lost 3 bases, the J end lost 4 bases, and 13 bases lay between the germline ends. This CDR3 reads CAWSQGIGNQPQHF. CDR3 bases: TGTGCCTGGAGCCAGGGTATCGGGAATCAGCCCCAGCATTTT.

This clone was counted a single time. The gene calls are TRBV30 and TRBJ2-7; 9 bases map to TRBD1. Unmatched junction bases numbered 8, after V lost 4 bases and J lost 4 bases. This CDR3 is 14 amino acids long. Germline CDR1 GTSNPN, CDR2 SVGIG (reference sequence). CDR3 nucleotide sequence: TGTGCCTGGACACCTCCGGACAGGGGTTACGAGCAGTACTTC. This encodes CAWTPPDRGYEQYF.

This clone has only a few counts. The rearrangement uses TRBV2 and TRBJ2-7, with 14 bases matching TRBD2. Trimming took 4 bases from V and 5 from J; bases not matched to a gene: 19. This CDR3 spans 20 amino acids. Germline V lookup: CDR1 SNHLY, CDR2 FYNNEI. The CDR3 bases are TGTGCCAGCAGTGGGGGGGCCGCATACTCGGGACTAGCGGGAGCCCACGAGCAGTACTTC. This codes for CASSGGAAYSGLAGAHEQYF.

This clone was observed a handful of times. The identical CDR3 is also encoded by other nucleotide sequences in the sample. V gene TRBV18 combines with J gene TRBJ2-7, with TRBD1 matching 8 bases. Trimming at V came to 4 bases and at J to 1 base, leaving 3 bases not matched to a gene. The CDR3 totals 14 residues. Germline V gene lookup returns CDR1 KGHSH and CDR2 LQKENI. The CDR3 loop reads CASSRDRGSYEQYF. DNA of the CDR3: TGTGCCAGCTCACGCGACAGGGGTTCCTACGAGCAGTACTTC.

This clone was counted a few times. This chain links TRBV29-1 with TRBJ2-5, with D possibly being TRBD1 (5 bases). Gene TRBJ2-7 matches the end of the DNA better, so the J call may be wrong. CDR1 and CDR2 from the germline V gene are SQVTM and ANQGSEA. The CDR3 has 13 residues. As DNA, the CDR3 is TGCAGCGCCTTAGGTCTAGGGGACTACGAGCAGTACTTC. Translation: CSALGLGDYEQYF.

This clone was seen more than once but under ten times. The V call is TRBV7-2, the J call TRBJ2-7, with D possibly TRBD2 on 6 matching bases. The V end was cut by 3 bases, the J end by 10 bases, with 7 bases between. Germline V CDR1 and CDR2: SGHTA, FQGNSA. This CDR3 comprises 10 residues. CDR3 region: CASSLTSQYF. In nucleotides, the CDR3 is TGTGCCAGCAGCTTGACTAGTCAGTACTTC.

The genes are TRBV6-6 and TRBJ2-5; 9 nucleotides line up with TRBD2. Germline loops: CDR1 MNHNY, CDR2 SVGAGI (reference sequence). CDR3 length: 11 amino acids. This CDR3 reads CGSGGSETQYF. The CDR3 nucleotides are TGTGGGAGCGGGGGGTCGGAGACCCAGTACTTC.

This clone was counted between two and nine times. The DNA of the CDR3 is TGCGCCAGCAGCCGATGGGGGGTAGCTAATGAAAAACTGTTTTTT. This encodes CASSRWGVANEKLFF. The chain couples TRBV4-1 to TRBJ1-4, with D maybe TRBD1 (5 bases). The CDR3 consists of 15 residues. Germline V lookup: CDR1 MGHRA, CDR2 YSYEKL. V was clipped by 4 bases and J by 3 bases, with 12 bases between them.

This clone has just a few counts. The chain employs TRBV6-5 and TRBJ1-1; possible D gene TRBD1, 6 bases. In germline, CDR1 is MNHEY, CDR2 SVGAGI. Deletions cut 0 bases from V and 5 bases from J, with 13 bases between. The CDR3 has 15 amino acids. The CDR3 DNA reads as TGTGCCAGCAGTTACTCGATACAGGGTAGAACTGAAGCTTTCTTT. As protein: CASSYSIQGRTEAFF.

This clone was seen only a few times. The CDR3 protein is CASSRDSGANVLTF. The CDR3 DNA follows: TGCGCCAGCAGCCGGGATTCTGGGGCCAACGTCCTGACTTTC. The J gene is TRBJ2-6, the V gene TRBV5-1; D perhaps matches TRBD2 (5 bases). V lost 4 bases to trimming and J lost 1 base, with 6 bases between them. This CDR3 is 14 amino acids long. Germline lookup yields CDR1 SGHRS and CDR2 YFSETQ.

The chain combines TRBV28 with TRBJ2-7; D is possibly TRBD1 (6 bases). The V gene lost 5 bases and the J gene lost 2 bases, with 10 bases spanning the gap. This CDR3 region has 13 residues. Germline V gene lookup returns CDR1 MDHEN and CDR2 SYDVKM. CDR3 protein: CASSTGNTYEQYF. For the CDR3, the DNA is TGTGCCAGCAGTACAGGGAATACCTACGAGCAGTACTTC.

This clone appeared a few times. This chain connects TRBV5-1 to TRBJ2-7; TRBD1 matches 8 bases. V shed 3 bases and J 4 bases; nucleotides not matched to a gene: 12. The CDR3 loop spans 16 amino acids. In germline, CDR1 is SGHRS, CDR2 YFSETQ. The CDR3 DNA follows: TGCGCCAGCAGCTGGCTTGACAGGGGTACATCATACGAGCAGTACTTC. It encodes CASSWLDRGTSYEQYF.

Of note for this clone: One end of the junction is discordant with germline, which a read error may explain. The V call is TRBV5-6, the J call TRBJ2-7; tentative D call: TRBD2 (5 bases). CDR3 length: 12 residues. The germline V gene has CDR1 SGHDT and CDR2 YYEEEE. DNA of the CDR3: TGTGCCAGCAGCTTGGGGGTAACGGACTCTGACTTC. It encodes CASSLGVTDSDF.

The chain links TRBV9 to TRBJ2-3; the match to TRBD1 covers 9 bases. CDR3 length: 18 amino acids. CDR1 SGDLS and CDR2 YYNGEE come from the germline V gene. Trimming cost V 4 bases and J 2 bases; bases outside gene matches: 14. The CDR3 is CASSSTRGGDRDTDTQYF. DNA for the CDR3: TGTGCCAGCAGCTCTACCCGAGGAGGGGACAGGGACACAGATACGCAGTATTTT.

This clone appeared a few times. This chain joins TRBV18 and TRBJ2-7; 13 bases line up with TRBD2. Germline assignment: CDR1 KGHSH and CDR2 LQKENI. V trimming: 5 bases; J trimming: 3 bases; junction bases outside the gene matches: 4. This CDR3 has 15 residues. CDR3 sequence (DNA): TGTGCCAGCTCATTGGGACTAGCGGGGTTCTACGAGCAGTACTTC. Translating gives CASSLGLAGFYEQYF.

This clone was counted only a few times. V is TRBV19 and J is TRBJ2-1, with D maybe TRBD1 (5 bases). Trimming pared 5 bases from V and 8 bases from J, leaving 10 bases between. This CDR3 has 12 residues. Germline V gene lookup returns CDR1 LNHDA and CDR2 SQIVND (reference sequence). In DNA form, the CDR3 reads TGTGCCAGTAGTGAAAGGGGCCATGAGCAGTTCTTC. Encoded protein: CASSERGHEQFF.

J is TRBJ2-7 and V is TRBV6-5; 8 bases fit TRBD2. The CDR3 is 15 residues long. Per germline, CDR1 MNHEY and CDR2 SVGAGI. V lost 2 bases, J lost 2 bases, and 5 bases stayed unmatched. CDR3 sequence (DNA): TGTGCCAGCAGTTACGGGACGGGGGGGCCCTACGAGCAGTACTTC. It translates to CASSYGTGGPYEQYF.

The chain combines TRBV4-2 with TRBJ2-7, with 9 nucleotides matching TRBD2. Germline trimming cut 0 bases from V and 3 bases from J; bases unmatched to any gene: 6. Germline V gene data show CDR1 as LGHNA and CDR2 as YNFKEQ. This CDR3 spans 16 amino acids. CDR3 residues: CASSQDLTSGIYEQYF. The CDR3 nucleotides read TGTGCCAGCAGCCAAGATCTGACTAGCGGAATCTACGAGCAGTACTTC.

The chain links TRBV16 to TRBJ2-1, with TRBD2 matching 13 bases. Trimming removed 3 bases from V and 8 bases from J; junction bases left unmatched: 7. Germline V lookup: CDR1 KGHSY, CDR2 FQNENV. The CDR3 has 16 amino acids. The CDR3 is CASSHGGGLAGYEQFF. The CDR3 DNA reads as TGTGCCAGCAGCCACGGTGGGGGACTAGCGGGATATGAGCAGTTCTTC.